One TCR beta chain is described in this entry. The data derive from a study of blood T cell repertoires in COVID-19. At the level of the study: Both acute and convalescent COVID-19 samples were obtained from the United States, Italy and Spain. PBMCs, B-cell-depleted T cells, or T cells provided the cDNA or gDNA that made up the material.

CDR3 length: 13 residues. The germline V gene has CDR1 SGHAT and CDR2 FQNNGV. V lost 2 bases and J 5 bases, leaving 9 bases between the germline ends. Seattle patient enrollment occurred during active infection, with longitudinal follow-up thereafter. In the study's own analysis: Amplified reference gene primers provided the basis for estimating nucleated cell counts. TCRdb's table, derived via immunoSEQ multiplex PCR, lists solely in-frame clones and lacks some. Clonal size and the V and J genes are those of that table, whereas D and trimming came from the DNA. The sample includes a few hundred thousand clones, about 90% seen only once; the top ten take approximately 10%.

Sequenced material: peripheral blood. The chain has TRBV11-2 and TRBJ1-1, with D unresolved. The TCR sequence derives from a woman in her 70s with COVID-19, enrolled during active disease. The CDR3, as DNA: TGTGCCAGCAGCTTAATTAGAGAGACTGAAGCTTTCTTT. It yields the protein CASSLIRETEAFF. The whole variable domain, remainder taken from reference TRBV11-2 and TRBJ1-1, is EAGVAQSPRYKIIEKRQSVAFWCNPISGHATLYWYQQILGQGPKLLIQFQNNGVVDDSQLPKDRFSAERLKGVDSTLKIQPAKLEDSAVYLCASSLIRETEAFFGQGTRLTVV.